This TCR beta chain was identified during a study of OX40 agonist ivuxolimab in advanced cancers. Study-wide findings and caveats: CD8+ T cells were the subset that, on average, had more expanded clones than CD4+.

The table came from immunoSEQ multiplex PCR; TCRdb's copy has only in-frame clones and leaves some out. The sample has 68,000 or so clones, 75% to 90% seen once; the top ten hold roughly 8.2%. Blood got drawn at baseline, again on cycle 4 day 1, and then on cycle 7 day 1. In the case of this clone: What it recognizes is unknown.

The receptor's source is an adult with an advanced solid tumor such as melanoma, head and neck, liver or kidney cancer. This sample comprised CD4+ or CD8+ T cells sorted from blood, obtained in a trial of the OX40 agonist ivuxolimab.

CDR3 DNA: TGTGCCTGGGCTCAGGGGCAGGGGGAGACCCAGTACTTC. It encodes CAWAQGQGETQYF. The chain combines TRBV30 with TRBJ2-5, with D possibly being TRBD1 (6 bases). V gave up 5 bases and J gave up 5 bases, with 15 bases separating them. The germline gives CDR1 GTSNPN, CDR2 SVGIG (reference sequence). There are 13 residues in the CDR3.